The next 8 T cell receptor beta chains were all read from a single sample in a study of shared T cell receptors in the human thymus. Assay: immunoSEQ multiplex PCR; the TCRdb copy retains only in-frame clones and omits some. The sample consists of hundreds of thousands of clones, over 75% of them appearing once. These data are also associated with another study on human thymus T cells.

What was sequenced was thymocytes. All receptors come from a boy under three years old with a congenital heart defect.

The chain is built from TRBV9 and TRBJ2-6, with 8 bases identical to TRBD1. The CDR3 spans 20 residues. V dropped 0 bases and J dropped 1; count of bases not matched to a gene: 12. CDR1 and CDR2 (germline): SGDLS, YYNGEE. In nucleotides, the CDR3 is TGTGCCAGCAGCGTAGAGGACAGGGCTCTTCTGTTGTCTGGGGCCAACGTCCTGACTTTC. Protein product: CASSVEDRALLLSGANVLTF. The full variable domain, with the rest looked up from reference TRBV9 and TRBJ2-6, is DSGVTQTPKHLITATGQRVTLRCSPRSGDLSVYWYQQSLDQGLQFLIQYYNGEERAKGNILERFSAQQFPDLHSELNLSSLELGDSALYFCASSVEDRALLLSGANVLTFGAGSRLTVL.

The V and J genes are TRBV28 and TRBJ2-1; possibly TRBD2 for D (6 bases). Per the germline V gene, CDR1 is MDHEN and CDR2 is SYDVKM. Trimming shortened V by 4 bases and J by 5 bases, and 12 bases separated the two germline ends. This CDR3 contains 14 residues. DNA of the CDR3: TGTGCCAGCAGTTGGGGTGGGAGGCACAATGAGCAGTTCTTC. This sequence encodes CASSWGGRHNEQFF.

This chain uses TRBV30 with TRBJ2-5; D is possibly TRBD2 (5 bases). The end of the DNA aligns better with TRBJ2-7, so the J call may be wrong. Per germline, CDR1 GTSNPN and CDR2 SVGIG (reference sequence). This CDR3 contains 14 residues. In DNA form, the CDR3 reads TGTGCCTGTCTGCCGGAGGATCACTCCTACGAGCAGTACTTC. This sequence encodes CACLPEDHSYEQYF.

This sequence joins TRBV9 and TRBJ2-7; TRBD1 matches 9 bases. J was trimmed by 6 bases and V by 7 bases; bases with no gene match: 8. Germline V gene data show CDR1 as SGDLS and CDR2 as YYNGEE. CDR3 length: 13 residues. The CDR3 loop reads CASGGDRDLEQYF. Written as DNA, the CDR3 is TGTGCCAGCGGGGGGGACAGGGACCTCGAGCAGTACTTC.

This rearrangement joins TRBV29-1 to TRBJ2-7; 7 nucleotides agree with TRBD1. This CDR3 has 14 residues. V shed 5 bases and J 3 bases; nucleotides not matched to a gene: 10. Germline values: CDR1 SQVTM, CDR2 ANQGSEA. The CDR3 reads CSVRQRTGRYEQYF. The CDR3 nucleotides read TGCAGCGTTCGACAGAGGACAGGTCGCTACGAGCAGTACTTC.

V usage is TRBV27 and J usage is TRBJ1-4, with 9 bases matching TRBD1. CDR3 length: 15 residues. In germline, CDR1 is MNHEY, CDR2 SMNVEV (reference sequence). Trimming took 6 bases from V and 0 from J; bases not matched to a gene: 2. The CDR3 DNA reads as TGTGCCAGCAGGACAGGGGGAACAACTAATGAAAAACTGTTTTTT. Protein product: CASRTGGTTNEKLFF.

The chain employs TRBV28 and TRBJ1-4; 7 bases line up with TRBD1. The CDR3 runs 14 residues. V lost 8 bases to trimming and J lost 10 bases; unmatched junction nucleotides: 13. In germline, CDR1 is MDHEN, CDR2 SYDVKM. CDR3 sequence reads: CASGDSPRVRKLFF. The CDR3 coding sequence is TGTGCCAGCGGGGACAGCCCAAGGGTACGAAAACTGTTTTTT.

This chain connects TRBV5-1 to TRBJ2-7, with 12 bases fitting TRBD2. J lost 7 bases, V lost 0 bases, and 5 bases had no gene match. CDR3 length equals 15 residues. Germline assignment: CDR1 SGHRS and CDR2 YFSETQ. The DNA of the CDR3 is TGCGCCAGCAGCTTGGGAGGACTAGCGGGGTTTGAGCAGTACTTC. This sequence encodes CASSLGGLAGFEQYF.